Listed below are T cell receptor beta chains from one sample, sequenced in a study of blood T cell repertoires in COVID-19. Sequencing was performed with immunoSEQ multiplex PCR; in TCRdb, only in-frame clones are kept and a portion is missing. The sample records 96,000 or so clones, 90% to 95% being singletons. The sequenced sample consisted of peripheral blood. These receptors all come from a man in his fifties or sixties with acute or convalescent COVID-19. Both conserved end residues are part of each CDR3. The order of the fields is V gene, clone size, D gene, J gene, CDR3 protein, CDR3 DNA. A D gene is named only where the DNA matches it firmly. A clone size is listed for some rows: how often the clone was seen (once, few, many), or a class if it is expanded.

>TRBV7-3|-|TRBD2|TRBJ2-3
CASSPGGREGLDTQYF
TGTGCCAGCAGCCCCGGCGGTCGGGAGGGTTTAGATACGCAGTATTTT
>TRBV29-1|-|-|TRBJ2-2
CSVERTGANTGELFF
TGCAGCGTTGAACGGACGGGAGCGAACACCGGGGAGCTGTTTTTT
>TRBV12-5|-|TRBD2|TRBJ2-1
CASGLPGLVNANEQFF
TGTGCTAGTGGCCTGCCGGGACTAGTCAATGCGAATGAGCAGTTCTTC
>TRBV4-1|-|TRBD1|TRBJ1-5
CASSQDYMPGQGASGNQPQHF
TGCGCCAGCAGCCAAGATTATATGCCGGGACAGGGAGCGTCGGGCAATCAGCCCCAGCATTTT
>TRBV11-2|-|TRBD2|TRBJ2-7
CASSSTGTSGSYEQYF
TGTGCCAGCAGCTCCACCGGGACTAGCGGGTCCTACGAGCAGTACTTC
>TRBV5-6|-|TRBD1|TRBJ1-6
CASSLEGGQGNSPLHF
TGTGCCAGCAGCTTGGAAGGGGGACAGGGGAATTCACCCCTCCACTTT
>TRBV5-6|-|TRBD1|TRBJ1-1
CASSQDRDTEAFF
TGTGCCAGCAGCCAGGACAGGGATACTGAAGCTTTCTTT
>TRBV12-3/TRBV12-4|-|-|TRBJ2-1
CASSVVGDEQFF
TGTGCCAGCAGTGTGGTCGGGGATGAGCAGTTCTTC
>TRBV9|-|TRBD2|TRBJ2-1
CASSVGGGSSLSSYNEQFF
TGTGCCAGCAGCGTAGGAGGCGGGAGCTCTCTGAGCTCCTACAATGAGCAGTTCTTC
>TRBV28|-|TRBD1|TRBJ2-6
CASSLRGQGGRGANVLTF
TGTGCCAGCAGTTTAAGGGGACAGGGTGGGAGAGGGGCCAACGTCCTGACTTTC
>TRBV7-3|-|TRBD1|TRBJ2-3
CASSPQGADTQYF
TGTGCCAGCAGCCCACAGGGGGCCGATACGCAGTATTTT
>TRBV29-1|once|TRBD1|TRBJ2-6
CSVELQGTGANVLTF
TGCAGCGTTGAACTACAGGGGACCGGGGCCAACGTCCTGACTTTC
>TRBV6-5|-|-|TRBJ1-3
CASSYGAGSSGNTIYF
TGTGCCAGCAGTTACGGGGCAGGGTCCTCTGGAAACACCATATATTTT
>TRBV11-2|-|TRBD2|TRBJ2-4
CASSLAAPGRDIQYF
TGTGCCAGCAGCCTAGCGGCACCGGGGAGGGACATTCAGTACTTC
>TRBV12-3/TRBV12-4|-|-|TRBJ1-1
CASSSGSEAFF
TGTGCCAGCAGTTCAGGGTCTGAAGCTTTCTTT
>TRBV7-2|-|-|TRBJ2-2
CASSLSDLNTGELFF
TGTGCCAGCAGCTTATCGGACTTGAACACCGGGGAGCTGTTTTTT
>TRBV5-1|-|-|TRBJ1-5
CASSLGGGSNQPQHF
TGCGCCAGCAGCTTGGGAGGGGGAAGCAATCAGCCCCAGCATTTT
>TRBV7-2|once|TRBD2|TRBJ2-5
CASSLKLASGRPLQETQYF
TGTGCCAGCAGTCTCAAGTTGGCTAGCGGGAGGCCCCTCCAAGAGACCCAGTACTTC
>TRBV27|-|-|TRBJ2-5
CASTPRFGRGKTQYF
TGTGCCAGCACCCCCCGCTTCGGTAGAGGTAAGACCCAGTACTTC
>TRBV7-2|-|-|TRBJ1-2
CASSFGQSYGYTF
TGTGCCAGCAGCTTCGGACAAAGCTATGGCTACACCTTC
>TRBV28|-|-|TRBJ1-2
CASSLLGVHGYTF
TGTGCCAGCAGTTTGCTGGGAGTCCATGGCTACACCTTC
>TRBV15|-|-|TRBJ2-3
CATSRDERLSSTDTQYF
TGTGCCACCAGCAGAGATGAGCGGTTATCTAGCACAGATACGCAGTATTTT
>TRBV2|-|TRBD1|TRBJ2-6
CASSETRTGFGANVLTF
TGTGCCAGCAGTGAAACAAGGACAGGGTTCGGGGCCAACGTCCTGACTTTC
>TRBV11-3|-|-|TRBJ2-1
CASSPRSFRAGSSYNEQFF
TGTGCCAGCAGCCCCCGGTCCTTTCGTGCGGGATCCTCCTACAATGAGCAGTTCTTC
>TRBV19|once|TRBD2|TRBJ2-3
CASRGLAGGADTQYF
TGTGCCAGTAGGGGACTAGCGGGAGGGGCAGATACGCAGTATTTT
>TRBV7-2|-|-|TRBJ2-5
CASSTRAGETQYF
TGTGCCAGCAGCACCAGGGCGGGGGAGACCCAGTACTTC
>TRBV9|-|TRBD1|TRBJ2-7
CASSVAPGQGVYEQYF
TGTGCCAGCAGCGTAGCCCCTGGACAGGGCGTTTACGAGCAGTACTTC
>TRBV9|-|-|TRBJ2-1
CASSVDHRDVYNEQFF
TGTGCCAGCAGCGTAGATCACAGAGATGTCTACAATGAGCAGTTCTTC
>TRBV11-2|-|TRBD1|TRBJ2-5
CASSRDRGPQETQYF
TGTGCCAGCAGCCGAGACAGGGGTCCCCAAGAGACCCAGTACTTC
>TRBV19|-|-|TRBJ2-5
CASSIDLGRETQYF
TGTGCCAGTAGTATAGACCTGGGGCGGGAGACCCAGTACTTC
>TRBV5-6|-|-|TRBJ2-1
CASSWQNNNEQFF
TGTGCCAGCAGCTGGCAGAATAACAATGAGCAGTTCTTC
>TRBV7-9|-|TRBD1|TRBJ2-5
CASSRDSQETQYF
TGTGCCAGCAGCCGGGACAGTCAAGAGACCCAGTACTTC
>TRBV7-9|-|TRBD1|TRBJ1-6
CASSSQGFGNSPLHF
TGTGCCAGCAGCTCACAGGGGTTCGGTAATTCACCCCTCCACTTT
>TRBV5-4|-|TRBD2|TRBJ2-1
CASSSTSGRPDNEQFF
TGTGCCAGCAGCTCGACTAGCGGGAGGCCAGACAATGAGCAGTTCTTC
>TRBV5-4|-|TRBD2|TRBJ2-1
CASSPPSGFYNEQFF
TGTGCCAGCAGCCCGCCTAGCGGGTTCTACAATGAGCAGTTCTTC
>TRBV25-1|-|-|TRBJ2-2
CASSERSGGVTGELFF
TGTGCCAGCAGTGAACGGAGCGGAGGGGTGACCGGGGAGCTGTTTTTT
>TRBV10-1|-|-|TRBJ2-4
CASSESAGAENIQYF
TGCGCCAGCAGTGAGTCTGCAGGGGCGGAAAACATTCAGTACTTC
>TRBV12-3/TRBV12-4|once|-|TRBJ2-3
CASRLPADTQYF
TGTGCCAGCAGACTCCCCGCAGATACGCAGTATTTT
>TRBV3-1/TRBV3-2|-|-|TRBJ2-6
CASSAQGANVLTF
TGTGCCAGCAGCGCACAGGGGGCCAACGTCCTGACTTTC
>TRBV6-5|-|TRBD2|TRBJ2-1
CASSYPQGTSGIEQFF
TGTGCCAGCAGTTACCCGCAGGGGACTAGCGGGATTGAGCAGTTCTTC